The clone carrying this T cell receptor (beta chain) was observed many times. Its antigen is not known. Germline CDR1 and CDR2: MDHEN and SYDVKM. Trimming stripped 5 bases from V and 4 bases from J, with 21 bases between. CDR3 length: 16 amino acids. This sample stems from a study of Graves' ophthalmopathy and Graves' hyperthyroidism. General study results and limits: Cross-validated, the 13-signature model showed 87.88%/81.08% sensitivity/specificity, and 80%/75% in the test set.

Hyperthyroidism cases were recent diagnoses of under 2 months' duration in people aged 18 to 65. Other autoimmune diseases, uncontrolled infections, pregnancy and lactation each led to patient exclusion. Amplification of TCR beta CDR3 regions used RNA transcripts. The workflow started with a first-round RT-PCR run with HTBI primers and then moved on to a second-round multiplex PCR. TCRdb used MiXCR to reprocess the multiplex PCR reads, holding one entry per CDR3 protein. The sample records a few hundred thousand distinct CDR3 sequences, about a sixth being singletons. The V and J genes are TRBV28 and TRBJ2-7; D is unclear. The specimen sequenced was peripheral blood. This TCR came from an adult woman with stable Graves' hyperthyroidism. The CDR3 sequence: CASSLGATYPLYEQYF. CDR3 nucleotide sequence: TGTGCCAGCAGTCTCGGAGCTACCTACCCATTATACGAGCAGTACTTC.